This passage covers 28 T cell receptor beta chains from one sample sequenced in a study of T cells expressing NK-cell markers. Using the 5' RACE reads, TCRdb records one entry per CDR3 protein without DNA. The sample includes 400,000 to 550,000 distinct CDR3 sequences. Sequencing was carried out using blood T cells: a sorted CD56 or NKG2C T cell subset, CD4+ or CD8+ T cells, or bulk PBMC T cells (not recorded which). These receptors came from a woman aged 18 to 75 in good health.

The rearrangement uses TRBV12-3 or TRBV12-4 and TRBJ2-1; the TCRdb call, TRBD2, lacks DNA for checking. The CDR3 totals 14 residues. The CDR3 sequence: CASSNLAEYNEQFF.

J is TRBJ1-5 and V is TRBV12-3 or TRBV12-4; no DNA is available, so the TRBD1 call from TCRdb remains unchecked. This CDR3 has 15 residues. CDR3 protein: CASSPDRAKSQPQHF.

The chain's CDR3 is CASSQGSGTQYTDTQYF. The chain links TRBV4-3 to TRBJ2-3; checking the TCRdb D call of TRBD1 is not possible without DNA. Germline V CDR1 and CDR2: LGHNA, YSLEER. CDR3 length: 17 amino acids.

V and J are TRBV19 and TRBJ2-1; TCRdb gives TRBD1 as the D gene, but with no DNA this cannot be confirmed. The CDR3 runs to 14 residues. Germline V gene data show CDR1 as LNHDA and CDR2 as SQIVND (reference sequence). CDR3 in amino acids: CASMMDRRINEQFF.

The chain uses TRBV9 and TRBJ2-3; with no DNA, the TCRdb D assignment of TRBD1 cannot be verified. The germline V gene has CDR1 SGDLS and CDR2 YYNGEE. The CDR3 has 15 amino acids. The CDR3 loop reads CASSNLLGGSDTQYF.

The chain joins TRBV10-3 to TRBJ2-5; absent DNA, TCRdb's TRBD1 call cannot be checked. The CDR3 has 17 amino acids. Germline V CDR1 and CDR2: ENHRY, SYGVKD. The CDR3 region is CAISESITRQGQETQYF.

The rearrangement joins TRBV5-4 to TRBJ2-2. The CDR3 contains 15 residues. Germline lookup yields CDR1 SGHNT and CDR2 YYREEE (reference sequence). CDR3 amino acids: CASSSFGLNTGELFF. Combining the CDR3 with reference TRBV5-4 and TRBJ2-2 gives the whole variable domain ETGVTQSPTHLIKTRGQQVTLRCSSQSGHNTVSWYQQALGQGPQFIFQYYREEENGRGNFPPRFSGLQFPNYSSELNVNALELDDSALYLCASSSFGLNTGELFFGEGSRLTVL.

CDR3 sequence reads: CASSYSSNYGYTF. V usage is TRBV6-5 and J usage is TRBJ1-2. Germline V lookup: CDR1 MNHEY, CDR2 SVGAGI. This CDR3 contains 13 residues.

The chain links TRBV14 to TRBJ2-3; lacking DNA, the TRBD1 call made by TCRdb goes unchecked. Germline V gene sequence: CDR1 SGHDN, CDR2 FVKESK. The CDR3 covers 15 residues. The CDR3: CASSQLTGLTDTQYF. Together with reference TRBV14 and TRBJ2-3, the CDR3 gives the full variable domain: EAGVTQFPSHSVIEKGQTVTLRCDPISGHDNLYWYRRVMGKEIKFLLHFVKESKQDESGMPNNRFLAERTGGTYSTLKVQPAELEDSGVYFCASSQLTGLTDTQYFGPGTRLTVL.

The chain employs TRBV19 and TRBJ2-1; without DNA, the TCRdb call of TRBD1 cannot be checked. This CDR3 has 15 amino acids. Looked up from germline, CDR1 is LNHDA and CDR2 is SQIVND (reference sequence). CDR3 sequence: CASTPDPSSYNEQFF.

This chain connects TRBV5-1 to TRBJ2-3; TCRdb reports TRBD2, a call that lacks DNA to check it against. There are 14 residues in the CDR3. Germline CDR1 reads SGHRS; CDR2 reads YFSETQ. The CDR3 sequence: CASMSGRDTDTQYF.

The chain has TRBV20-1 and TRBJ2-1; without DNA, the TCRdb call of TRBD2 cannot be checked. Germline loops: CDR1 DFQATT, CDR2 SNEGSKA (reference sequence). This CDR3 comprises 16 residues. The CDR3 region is CSARGALRGSYNEQFF.

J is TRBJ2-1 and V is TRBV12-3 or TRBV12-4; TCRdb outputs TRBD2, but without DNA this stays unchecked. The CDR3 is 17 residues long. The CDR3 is CASSPTGLPSSYNEQFF.

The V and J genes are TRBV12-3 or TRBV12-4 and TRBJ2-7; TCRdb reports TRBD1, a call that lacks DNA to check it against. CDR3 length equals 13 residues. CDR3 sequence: CASRVQGAHEQYF.

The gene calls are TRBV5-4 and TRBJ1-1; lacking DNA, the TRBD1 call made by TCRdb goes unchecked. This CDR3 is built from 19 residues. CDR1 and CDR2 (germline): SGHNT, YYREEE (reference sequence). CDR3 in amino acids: CASSLSGVRTGSFSTEAFF. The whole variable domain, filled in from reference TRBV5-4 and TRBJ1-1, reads ETGVTQSPTHLIKTRGQQVTLRCSSQSGHNTVSWYQQALGQGPQFIFQYYREEENGRGNFPPRFSGLQFPNYSSELNVNALELDDSALYLCASSLSGVRTGSFSTEAFFGQGTRLTVV.

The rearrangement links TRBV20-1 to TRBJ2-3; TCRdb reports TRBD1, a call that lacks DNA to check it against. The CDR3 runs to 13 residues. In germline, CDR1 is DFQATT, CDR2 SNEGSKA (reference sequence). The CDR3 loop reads CSATGGLTDTQYF.

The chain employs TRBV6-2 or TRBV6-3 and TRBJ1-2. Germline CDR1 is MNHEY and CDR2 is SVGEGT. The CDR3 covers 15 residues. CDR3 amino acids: CASSSWIRINYGYTF.

The CDR3 here is CASSSGLVWGGELFF. The chain carries TRBV12-3 or TRBV12-4 and TRBJ2-2; TCRdb designates TRBD2, a call that cannot be tested without DNA. The CDR3 spans 15 residues.

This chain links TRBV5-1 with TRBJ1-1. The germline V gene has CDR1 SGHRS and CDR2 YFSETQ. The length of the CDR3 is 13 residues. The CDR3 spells CASSSALRTEAFF.

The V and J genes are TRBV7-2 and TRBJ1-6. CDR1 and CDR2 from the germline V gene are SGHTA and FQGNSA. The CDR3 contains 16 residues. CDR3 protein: CASSLTGGSYNSPLHF.

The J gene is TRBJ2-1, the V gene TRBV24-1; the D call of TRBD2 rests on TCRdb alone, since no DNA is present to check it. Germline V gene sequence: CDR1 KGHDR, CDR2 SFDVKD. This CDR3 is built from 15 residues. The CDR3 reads CATRAGTSGYNEQFF.

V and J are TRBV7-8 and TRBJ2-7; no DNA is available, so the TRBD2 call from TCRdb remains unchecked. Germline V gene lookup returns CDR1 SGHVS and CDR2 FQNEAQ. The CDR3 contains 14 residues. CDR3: CASSLGRLAYEQYF.

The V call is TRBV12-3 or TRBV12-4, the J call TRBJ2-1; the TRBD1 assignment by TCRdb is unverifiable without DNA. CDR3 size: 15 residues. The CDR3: CASSSGQKDYNEQFF.

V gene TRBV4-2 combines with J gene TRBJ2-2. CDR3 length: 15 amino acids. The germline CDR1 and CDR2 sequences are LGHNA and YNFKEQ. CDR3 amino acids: CASSQGDQMAGELFF.

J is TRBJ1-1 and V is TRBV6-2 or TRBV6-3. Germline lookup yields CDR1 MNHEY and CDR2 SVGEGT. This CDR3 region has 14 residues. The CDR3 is CASIGIGFDTEAFF.

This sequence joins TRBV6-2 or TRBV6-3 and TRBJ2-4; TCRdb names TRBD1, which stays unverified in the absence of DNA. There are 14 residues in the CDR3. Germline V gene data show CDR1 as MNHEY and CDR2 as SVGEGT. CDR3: CASSSGGFGNIQYF.

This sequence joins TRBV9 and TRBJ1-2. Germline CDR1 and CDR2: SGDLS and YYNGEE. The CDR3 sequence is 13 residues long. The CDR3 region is CASSSLGVYGYTF. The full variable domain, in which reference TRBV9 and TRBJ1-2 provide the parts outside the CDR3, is DSGVTQTPKHLITATGQRVTLRCSPRSGDLSVYWYQQSLDQGLQFLIQYYNGEERAKGNILERFSAQQFPDLHSELNLSSLELGDSALYFCASSSLGVYGYTFGSGTRLTVV.

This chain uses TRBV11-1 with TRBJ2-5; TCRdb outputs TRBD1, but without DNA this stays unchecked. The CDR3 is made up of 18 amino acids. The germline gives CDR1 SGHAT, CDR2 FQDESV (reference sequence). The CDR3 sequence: CASSSPPGTGGVWETQYF.